These 30 T cell receptor beta chains were sequenced from one sample in a study of human T cells and chemical hapten exposure. TCRdb called the RACE reads again in MiXCR, with one record for every CDR3 protein. The sample consists of some 400,000 distinct CDR3 sequences, roughly 5% of them appearing once. Time point: pre-sensitization, week 0. Treatment meaning: therapeutic diphenylcyclopropenone sensitization with weekly scalp DPC. The sequenced sample was whole blood, obtained in connection with sensitization to the hapten diphenylcyclopropenone (DPC). Every receptor here comes from a woman aged 45-60 years with alopecia areata. Some clones in this sample may be carry-over from other donors' samples.

This clonotype was recorded many times. The chain links TRBV7-2 to TRBJ2-7; the D is unclear. The CDR3 is 13 residues long. The germline V gene has CDR1 SGHTA and CDR2 FQGNSA. V was clipped by 1 base and J by 6 bases, with 10 bases between them. The CDR3 sequence: CASSLGPVAEQYF. The DNA for the CDR3 is TGTGCCAGCAGCTTAGGGCCCGTCGCCGAGCAGTACTTC.

This clonotype was counted ten times or more. The chain employs TRBV12-5 and TRBJ1-1; D call uncertain. CDR3 length equals 14 residues. The V gene's germline CDR1 is LGHNT and CDR2 FRNRAP. V was cut by 1 base and J by 0 bases, with 6 bases left in between. The CDR3 here is CASGLGIMNTEAFF. The CDR3 nucleotides read TGTGCTAGTGGTTTGGGTATCATGAACACTGAAGCTTTCTTT.

This clonotype was counted many times. The rearrangement uses TRBV28 and TRBJ1-4; D is perhaps TRBD1 (5 bases). The germline gives CDR1 MDHEN, CDR2 SYDVKM. CDR3 size: 15 residues. Trimming cost V 3 bases and J 4 bases, with 12 bases left between them. The CDR3 DNA is TGTGCCAGCAGTTTGGGAGGCAGGGATAATGAAAAACTGTTTTTT. It codes for CASSLGGRDNEKLFF.

This clonotype was detected a few times. The chain has TRBV3-1 and TRBJ1-6; 8 bases match TRBD1. Germline V gene lookup returns CDR1 LGHDT and CDR2 YNNKEL (reference sequence). This CDR3 has 15 amino acids. Trimming cost V 0 bases and J 9 bases; bases outside gene matches: 4. The CDR3 nucleotides read TGTGCCAGCAGCCAAGAGAGGACAGGGAGTTCACCCCTCCACTTT. Its protein is CASSQERTGSSPLHF.

The chain employs TRBV6-2 or TRBV6-3 and TRBJ2-7, with a tentative D call TRBD1 (5 bases). Trimming left V 6 bases short and J 6 bases short, with 15 bases between. This CDR3 spans 13 amino acids. Germline CDR1 and CDR2: MNHEY and SVGEGT. In nucleotides, the CDR3 is TGTGCCAGCAGGAGCAGGGTACTTGGCGAGCAGTACTTC. Residues: CASRSRVLGEQYF.

The chain recombines TRBV20-1 with TRBJ1-1; D gene unclear. V lost 0 bases to trimming and J lost 1 base, with 12 bases between them. The CDR3 is 15 residues long. Germline V lookup: CDR1 DFQATT, CDR2 SNEGSKA (reference sequence). The CDR3 DNA follows: TGCAGTGCTAGAGATCCGTGGGGATCGAACACTGAAGCTTTCTTT. Amino acid sequence: CSARDPWGSNTEAFF.

The chain employs TRBV25-1 and TRBJ2-3, with 8 bases matching TRBD2. The CDR3 consists of 15 residues. V shed 2 bases, J shed 1 base, and the junction held 2 bases outside the gene matches. Germline CDR1 is MGHDK and CDR2 is SYGVNS. The CDR3 here is CASSERAGGTDTQYF. The CDR3 nucleotides are TGTGCCAGCAGTGAACGAGCGGGAGGCACAGATACGCAGTATTTT.

This clonotype has at least ten counts. The V and J genes are TRBV5-1 and TRBJ2-6; 14 nucleotides align to TRBD2. There are 19 residues in the CDR3. V dropped 4 bases and J dropped 0; count of bases not matched to a gene: 6. CDR1 and CDR2 from the germline V gene are SGHRS and YFSETQ. In DNA, the CDR3 is TGCGCCAGCAGCGTAGGGACTAGCGGGAGCCTCTCTGGGGCCAACGTCCTGACTTTC. It yields the protein CASSVGTSGSLSGANVLTF.

This clonotype appeared many times. The rearrangement links TRBV7-6 to TRBJ2-6, with D perhaps matching TRBD1 (6 bases). V was cut by 5 bases and J by 4 bases, with 18 bases left in between. Germline CDR1 is SGHVS and CDR2 is FNYEAQ. CDR3 length equals 17 residues. The CDR3, as DNA: TGTGCCAGCAGCCCCCTGACAGGACTTTCAGGGGCCAACGTCCTGACTTTC. Residues: CASSPLTGLSGANVLTF.

V usage is TRBV12-3 or TRBV12-4 and J usage is TRBJ1-5; D uncertain. There are 14 residues in the CDR3. With 2 bases removed from V and 11 bases from J, the gap between germline ends came to 16 bases. The CDR3 DNA is TGTGCCAGCAGTTTATTGGCGGACCAAGAGACCCAGCATTTT. Protein product: CASSLLADQETQHF.

This clonotype has at least ten counts. In nucleotides, the CDR3 is TGCAGTGCTAGGGACGGGAAGGCCTACGAGCAGTACTTC. Its protein product is CSARDGKAYEQYF. The chain employs TRBV20-1 and TRBJ2-7; a weak D match, TRBD2 (5 bases). There are 13 residues in the CDR3. Trimming left V 3 bases short and J 2 bases short, with 11 bases between. Germline values: CDR1 DFQATT, CDR2 SNEGSKA (reference sequence).

This clonotype was seen ten or more times. The rearrangement joins TRBV6-2 or TRBV6-3 to TRBJ2-4; perhaps TRBD1 as D (5 bases). Germline CDR1 MNHEY, CDR2 SVGEGT. V was trimmed by 0 bases and J by 0 bases, leaving 21 bases between them. CDR3 size: 20 residues. CDR3 in amino acids: CASSYSDLPQASLAKNIQYF. The DNA of the CDR3 is TGTGCCAGCAGTTACTCGGACCTTCCACAGGCGTCACTAGCCAAAAACATTCAGTACTTC.

The J gene is TRBJ2-3, the V gene TRBV7-9; the D is unclear. Looked up from germline, CDR1 is SEHNR and CDR2 is FQNEAQ (reference sequence). Trimming took 5 bases from V and 8 from J, leaving 17 bases between them. The CDR3 has 14 amino acids. The CDR3 reads CASSPSLGPGTQYF. CDR3 bases: TGTGCCAGCAGCCCCTCCCTCGGACCGGGTACGCAGTATTTT. Together with reference TRBV7-9 and TRBJ2-3, the CDR3 gives the full variable domain: DTGVSQNPRHKITKRGQNVTFRCDPISEHNRLYWYRQTLGQGPEFLTYFQNEAQLEKSRLLSDRFSAERPKGSFSTLEIQRTEQGDSAMYLCASSPSLGPGTQYFGPGTRLTVL.

Many counts were recorded for this clonotype. This chain connects TRBV12-3 or TRBV12-4 to TRBJ2-7; 9 bases align to TRBD2. Unmatched junction bases numbered 4, after V lost 1 base and J lost 3 bases. CDR3 length equals 15 residues. CDR3 amino acids: CASSLGAAGGYEQYF. The CDR3 region has the DNA TGTGCCAGCAGTTTAGGGGCAGCGGGAGGCTACGAGCAGTACTTC.

This clonotype turned up a few times. The gene calls are TRBV12-3 or TRBV12-4 and TRBJ2-5, with D perhaps TRBD2 (7 bases). Trimming removed 3 bases at V and 2 bases at J, with 10 bases between. The CDR3 is made up of 14 amino acids. The CDR3 reads CASSFAGAQETQYF. The CDR3 region has the DNA TGTGCCAGCAGTTTCGCGGGGGCTCAAGAGACCCAGTACTTC.

This clonotype was seen a few times. This chain connects TRBV29-1 to TRBJ2-1; a possible D gene is TRBD2 (6 bases). V was pared by 6 bases and J by 12 bases, with 15 bases between. This CDR3 has 11 amino acids. The germline gives CDR1 SQVTM, CDR2 ANQGSEA. CDR3 sequence: CSVRGNGVQFF. The CDR3 DNA reads as TGCAGCGTCCGGGGGAATGGTGTGCAGTTCTTC.

This clonotype came up a few times. The V and J genes are TRBV5-1 and TRBJ2-3, with 9 bases that match TRBD2. V lost 2 bases, J lost 3 bases, and 7 bases stayed unmatched. This CDR3 comprises 16 residues. Germline V lookup: CDR1 SGHRS, CDR2 YFSETQ. The CDR3 sequence: CASSLRLAGETDTQYF. Here the CDR3 DNA reads TGCGCCAGCAGCTTACGATTAGCGGGAGAGACAGATACGCAGTATTTT.

This clonotype appeared many times. The rearrangement joins TRBV27 to TRBJ1-1; D unclear. This CDR3 is built from 13 residues. V gave up 6 bases and J gave up 6 bases, with 14 bases separating them. Germline assignment: CDR1 MNHEY and CDR2 SMNVEV (reference sequence). The CDR3 coding sequence is TGTGCCAGCAGGCAACACGGTGTACCTGAAGCTTTCTTT. It encodes CASRQHGVPEAFF.

The chain employs TRBV27 and TRBJ1-1; D might be TRBD1 (6 bases). This CDR3 contains 15 residues. The germline V gene encodes CDR1 MNHEY and CDR2 SMNVEV (reference sequence). Deletions cut 5 bases from V and 0 bases from J, with 13 bases between. The CDR3 region has the DNA TGTGCCAGCAGTCCAGGGGCGAGTTTGAACACTGAAGCTTTCTTT. It yields the protein CASSPGASLNTEAFF.

This clonotype was recorded a few times. The chain has TRBV7-9 and TRBJ1-4; D is unresolved. The V gene's germline CDR1 is SEHNR and CDR2 FQNEAQ (reference sequence). V was shortened by 5 bases and J by 0 bases, with 10 bases between the two germline ends. CDR3 length equals 15 residues. In nucleotides, the CDR3 is TGTGCCAGCAGCCCCCTAGGCCCAACTAATGAAAAACTGTTTTTT. It encodes CASSPLGPTNEKLFF.

The chain carries TRBV28 and TRBJ2-6, with TRBD2 matching over 7 bases. Germline loops: CDR1 MDHEN, CDR2 SYDVKM. V gave up 7 bases and J gave up 12 bases; unmatched junction bases: 9. This CDR3 is built from 13 residues. CDR3 nucleotides: TGTGCCAGCACTCCTAGGGAGGGTGGCGTCCTGACTTTC. This sequence encodes CASTPREGGVLTF.

This clonotype has a handful of counts. This sequence joins TRBV2 and TRBJ2-3; TRBD2 agrees at 7 bases. V shed 7 bases and J 3 bases; nucleotides not matched to a gene: 16. This CDR3 spans 17 amino acids. Germline assignment: CDR1 SNHLY and CDR2 FYNNEI. Here the CDR3 reads CASIGARGGGVTDTQYF. Here the CDR3 DNA reads TGTGCCAGCATTGGGGCCCGCGGCGGGGGAGTGACAGATACGCAGTATTTT. The whole variable domain, filled in from reference TRBV2 and TRBJ2-3, reads EPEVTQTPSHQVTQMGQEVILRCVPISNHLYFYWYRQILGQKVEFLVSFYNNEISEKSEIFDDQFSVERPDGSNFTLKIRSTKLEDSAMYFCASIGARGGGVTDTQYFGPGTRLTVL.

This clonotype occurred many times. The V and J genes are TRBV18 and TRBJ1-1; the D gene is possibly TRBD1 (5 bases). V was cut by 0 bases and J by 4 bases, with 9 bases left in between. The germline CDR1 and CDR2 sequences are KGHSH and LQKENI. The CDR3 runs 14 residues. The CDR3 loop reads CASSPPGRVTEAFF. CDR3 coding DNA: TGTGCCAGCTCACCACCGGGGCGGGTCACTGAAGCTTTCTTT. Complete variable domain (other parts from reference TRBV18 and TRBJ1-1): NAGVMQNPRHLVRRRGQEARLRCSPMKGHSHVYWYRQLPEEGLKFMVYLQKENIIDESGMPKERFSAEFPKEGPSILRIQQVVRGDSAAYFCASSPPGRVTEAFFGQGTRLTVV.

This clonotype has only a few counts. The J gene is TRBJ2-7, the V gene TRBV6-5; 8 bases are shared with TRBD2. The CDR3 has 14 residues. Germline loops: CDR1 MNHEY, CDR2 SVGAGI. V lost 2 bases, J lost 6 bases, and 6 bases stayed unmatched. CDR3 nucleotides: TGTGCCAGCAGTTACACGGGACTAGGGGGCGAGCAGTACTTC. Protein: CASSYTGLGGEQYF.

This clonotype was observed a few times. The rearrangement joins TRBV5-1 to TRBJ1-1; D unclear. CDR1 SGHRS and CDR2 YFSETQ come from the germline V gene. The CDR3 runs 13 residues. The ends were cut back, 0 bases at V and 8 bases at J, with 11 bases in the middle. CDR3 coding DNA: TGCGCCAGCAGCTTGGACATAGGGCAGGAAGCTTTCTTT. Protein product: CASSLDIGQEAFF.

This sequence joins TRBV7-9 and TRBJ2-1, with TRBD2 matching 8 bases. Germline assignment: CDR1 SEHNR and CDR2 FQNEAQ (reference sequence). V lost 4 bases and J lost 7; bases outside the gene matches: 3. CDR3 length equals 13 residues. The CDR3 region has the DNA TGTGCCAGCAGCTCGGGACTAGGAAATGAGCAGTTCTTC. Translated: CASSSGLGNEQFF.

The V and J genes are TRBV28 and TRBJ1-2; 7 positions agree with TRBD1. CDR1 is MDHEN and CDR2 is SYDVKM in the germline V gene. The CDR3 totals 15 residues. Trimming at V came to 6 bases and at J to 5 bases, leaving 12 bases not matched to a gene. CDR3 coding DNA: TGTGCCAGCAGACTTAGACAGGGCAATGGATATGGCTACACCTTC. Encoded protein: CASRLRQGNGYGYTF.

CDR3 DNA sequence: TGTGCCAGCAGTTTCCTCCTAGCGGACTACACGGAAGAGCAGTTCTTC. Protein: CASSFLLADYTEEQFF. The chain has TRBV6-2 or TRBV6-3 and TRBJ2-1; 7 positions agree with TRBD2. V dropped 4 bases and J dropped 10; count of bases not matched to a gene: 16. This CDR3 has 16 amino acids. The germline gives CDR1 MNHEY, CDR2 SVGEGT.

This clonotype was observed a handful of times. The chain is built from TRBV6-2 or TRBV6-3 and TRBJ2-6, with D unresolved. Germline CDR1 is MNHEY and CDR2 is SVGEGT. V was cut by 0 bases and J by 3 bases, with 9 bases left in between. The CDR3 is 16 residues long. CDR3 in amino acids: CASSYSSGFGANVLTF. CDR3 in DNA: TGTGCCAGCAGTTACTCGTCAGGTTTTGGGGCCAACGTCCTGACTTTC.

This clonotype was seen ten or more times. The CDR3 coding sequence is TGCGCCAGCACCCTAACAGGGACGTACGAGCAGTACTTC. Translating it yields CASTLTGTYEQYF. V gene TRBV5-1 combines with J gene TRBJ2-7, with a possible D match to TRBD1 (6 bases). V lost 6 bases to trimming and J lost 4 bases, with 14 bases between them. This CDR3 is 13 amino acids long. Germline-derived CDR1 and CDR2 are SGHRS and YFSETQ.